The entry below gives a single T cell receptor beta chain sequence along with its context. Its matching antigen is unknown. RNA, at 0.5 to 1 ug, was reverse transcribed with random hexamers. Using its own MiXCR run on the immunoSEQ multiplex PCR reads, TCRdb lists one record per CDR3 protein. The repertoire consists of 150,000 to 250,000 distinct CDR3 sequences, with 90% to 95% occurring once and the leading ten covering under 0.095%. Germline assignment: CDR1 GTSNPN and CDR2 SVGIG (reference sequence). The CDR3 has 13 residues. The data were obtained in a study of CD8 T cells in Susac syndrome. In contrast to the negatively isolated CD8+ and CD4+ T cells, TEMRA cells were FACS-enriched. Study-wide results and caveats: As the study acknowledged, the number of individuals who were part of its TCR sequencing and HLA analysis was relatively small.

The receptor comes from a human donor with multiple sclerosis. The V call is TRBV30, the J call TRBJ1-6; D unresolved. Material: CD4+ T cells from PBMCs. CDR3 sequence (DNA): TGTGCAGTTGGTGAGACCTATAATTCACCCCTCCACTTT. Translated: CAVGETYNSPLHF.